One and the same sample provided the 20 T cell receptor beta chains below, sequenced in a study of blood T cell repertoires in COVID-19. Profiled with immunoSEQ multiplex PCR; TCRdb holds only in-frame clones, not every one. Here the sample spans some 75,000 clones, about 89% being singletons. Sequenced input: peripheral blood. These receptors were taken from a man aged 55 to 70 with acute or convalescent COVID-19.

The V call is TRBV6-5, the J call TRBJ1-6, with D perhaps matching TRBD1 (6 bases). The CDR3 sequence is 16 residues long. Germline-derived CDR1 and CDR2 are MNHEY and SVGAGI. Trimming shortened V by 0 bases and J by 3 bases, and 9 bases separated the two germline ends. The CDR3 sequence is CASSYSDRSYNSPLHF. The DNA of the CDR3 is TGTGCCAGCAGTTACTCCGACAGGAGCTATAATTCACCCCTCCACTTT.

The V and J genes are TRBV19 and TRBJ2-7; no firm D call. Looked up from germline, CDR1 is LNHDA and CDR2 is SQIVND (reference sequence). There are 14 residues in the CDR3. The ends were cut back, 1 base at V and 2 bases at J, with 9 bases in the middle. This CDR3 reads CASSIAPGAYEQYF. The CDR3 nucleotides are TGTGCCAGTAGTATAGCTCCAGGTGCCTACGAGCAGTACTTC.

The genes are TRBV19 and TRBJ1-2; 7 nucleotides line up with TRBD1. Trimming cost V 3 bases and J 7 bases; bases outside gene matches: 14. Germline V gene lookup returns CDR1 LNHDA and CDR2 SQIVND (reference sequence). This CDR3 comprises 16 residues. CDR3: CASSITGAPREGGYTF. CDR3 nucleotide sequence: TGTGCCAGTAGTATTACAGGGGCGCCGCGGGAAGGTGGCTACACCTTC.

The rearrangement joins TRBV6-5 to TRBJ2-7; the match to TRBD1 covers 8 bases. Germline trimming cut 2 bases from V and 4 bases from J; bases unmatched to any gene: 7. Germline loops: CDR1 MNHEY, CDR2 SVGAGI. The length of the CDR3 is 15 residues. The CDR3 DNA reads as TGTGCCAGCAGTTACACGGACAGGGACGGATACGAGCAGTACTTC. Translated: CASSYTDRDGYEQYF.

The chain recombines TRBV6-5 with TRBJ2-1; 7 positions agree with TRBD2. The CDR3 consists of 14 residues. The ends lost 6 bases at V and 4 bases at J; junction bases unmatched: 6. Germline CDR1 and CDR2: MNHEY and SVGAGI. CDR3 region: CASRGEGTYNEQFF. The DNA of the CDR3 is TGTGCCAGCAGGGGGGAGGGGACTTACAATGAGCAGTTCTTC.

This sequence joins TRBV19 and TRBJ2-5; 7 nucleotides match TRBD1. This CDR3 contains 13 residues. The V gene end was trimmed by 4 bases and the J gene end by 4 bases; junction bases not matched to a gene: 3. Germline CDR1 LNHDA, CDR2 SQIVND (reference sequence). CDR3 nucleotide sequence: TGTGCCAGTAGTAGGACAGGTATAGAGACCCAGTACTTC. Its protein is CASSRTGIETQYF.

The gene calls are TRBV3-1 (or the pseudogene TRBV3-2) and TRBJ2-7; unclear D gene. Germline V gives CDR1 LGHDT, CDR2 YNNKEL (reference sequence). Trimming cost V 3 bases and J 1 base, with 13 bases left between them. The length of the CDR3 is 15 residues. Here the CDR3 reads CASSHNTQVSYEQYF. The CDR3, as DNA: TGTGCCAGCAGCCACAACACCCAGGTTTCCTACGAGCAGTACTTC.

This clone was found once. This chain connects TRBV5-8 to TRBJ1-1; 7 bases agree with TRBD1. Losses at the gene ends were 6 bases for V and 6 bases for J; bases not matched to a gene: 14. Germline V gene lookup returns CDR1 SGHTS and CDR2 YDEGEE. The CDR3 totals 15 residues. In DNA form, the CDR3 reads TGTGCCAGCACCCTCTCGGGACAGCAGGGAGCTGAAGCTTTCTTT. Amino acids: CASTLSGQQGAEAFF.

Comment on this clone: Other DNA sequences in the sample encode the same CDR3. This chain uses TRBV6-4 with TRBJ1-1, with D possibly matching TRBD1 (5 bases). Germline CDR1 is MRHNA and CDR2 is SNTAGT. The CDR3 consists of 13 residues. V shed 4 bases and J shed 6 bases, with 12 bases lying between them. This chain's CDR3 is CASSVGRGAEAFF. The CDR3 bases are TGTGCCAGCAGTGTGGGTCGGGGGGCTGAAGCTTTCTTT.

The J gene is TRBJ2-1, the V gene TRBV27; the match to TRBD2 covers 10 bases. The V gene's germline CDR1 is MNHEY and CDR2 SMNVEV (reference sequence). The CDR3 contains 19 residues. The ends lost 2 bases at V and 4 bases at J; junction bases unmatched: 14. CDR3 loop: CASSLRLAGDGSGYNEQFF. The CDR3 nucleotides are TGTGCCAGCAGTTTAAGGCTAGCGGGAGATGGGTCGGGGTACAATGAGCAGTTCTTC.

This chain links TRBV3-1 (or the pseudogene TRBV3-2) with TRBJ2-7; D not resolved. This CDR3 has 13 residues. Germline lookup yields CDR1 LGHDT and CDR2 YNNKEL (reference sequence). The V and J ends lost 3 bases and 0 bases respectively, with 6 bases between them. CDR3 sequence (DNA): TGTGCCAGCAGCCAGGGCCTCTCCTACGAGCAGTACTTC. Its protein product is CASSQGLSYEQYF.

This chain uses TRBV9 with TRBJ2-2; 7 bases map to TRBD2. CDR1 and CDR2 from the germline V gene are SGDLS and YYNGEE. The CDR3 extends over 16 amino acids. J lost 5 bases, V lost 4 bases, and 11 bases had no gene match. The CDR3 nucleotides read TGTGCCAGCAGCCCTCTACGGGGGGAATCTACCGGGGAGCTGTTTTTT. Its translation: CASSPLRGESTGELFF.

V is TRBV5-1 and J is TRBJ1-2, with 7 positions matching TRBD1. CDR1 and CDR2 from the germline V gene are SGHRS and YFSETQ. The junction had 4 bases not matched to a gene; V was cut back by 0 bases and J by 2 bases. The CDR3 is 15 residues long. The CDR3 reads CASSLAAQGNYGYTF. The CDR3 bases are TGCGCCAGCAGCTTGGCCGCACAGGGGAACTATGGCTACACCTTC.

The CDR3, as DNA: TGCGCCAGCAGCTTGGCGCAGGGGAAGCCCTACGAGCAGTACTTC. Translated: CASSLAQGKPYEQYF. This chain joins TRBV5-1 and TRBJ2-7, with D maybe TRBD1 (6 bases). The V gene's germline CDR1 is SGHRS and CDR2 YFSETQ. CDR3 length: 15 residues. V shed 0 bases and J shed 2 bases, with 12 bases lying between them. Variable domain in full (rest from reference TRBV5-1 and TRBJ2-7): KAGVTQTPRYLIKTRGQQVTLSCSPISGHRSVSWYQQTPGQGLQFLFEYFSETQRNKGNFPGRFSGRQFSNSRSEMNVSTLELGDSALYLCASSLAQGKPYEQYFGPGTRLTVT.

This clone showed up just once. CDR3 sequence reads: CATSDRGQGQETQYF. DNA for the CDR3: TGTGCCACCAGTGATCGGGGACAGGGGCAAGAGACCCAGTACTTC. This chain links TRBV24-1 with TRBJ2-5, with TRBD1 matching 10 bases. V lost 3 bases, J lost 2 bases, and 2 bases stayed unmatched. The germline V gene has CDR1 KGHDR and CDR2 SFDVKD. The CDR3 length is 15 residues.

The rearrangement uses TRBV4-2 and TRBJ2-4; 8 positions agree with TRBD1. J lost 7 bases, V lost 0 bases, and 11 bases had no gene match. The CDR3 is made up of 17 amino acids. Germline lookup yields CDR1 LGHNA and CDR2 YNFKEQ. CDR3: CASSQEGLGQGANIQYF. The CDR3 DNA sequence: TGTGCCAGCAGCCAAGAGGGGTTAGGGCAGGGGGCGAACATTCAGTACTTC.

This chain uses TRBV28 with TRBJ2-3; TRBD2 agrees at 8 bases. The CDR3 has 15 residues. V was clipped by 6 bases and J by 3 bases; unmatched bases: 8. Per germline, CDR1 MDHEN and CDR2 SYDVKM. CDR3 sequence reads: CASSPGGSGTDTQYF. DNA of the CDR3: TGTGCCAGCAGCCCGGGGGGGAGTGGTACAGATACGCAGTATTTT.

This clone was detected only once. V gene TRBV9 combines with J gene TRBJ2-1, with D perhaps matching TRBD1 (5 bases). Trimming left V 0 bases short and J 0 bases short, with 7 bases between. From germline, CDR1 is SGDLS and CDR2 YYNGEE. The CDR3 spans 15 residues. The CDR3 here is CASSVDRSSYNEQFF. CDR3 coding DNA: TGTGCCAGCAGCGTAGACAGGAGCTCCTACAATGAGCAGTTCTTC.

The V and J genes are TRBV5-1 and TRBJ2-7; D possibly corresponds to TRBD2 (5 bases). The CDR3 contains 15 residues. CDR1 SGHRS and CDR2 YFSETQ come from the germline V gene. V lost 0 bases, J lost 5 bases, and 15 bases lay in between. CDR3 DNA sequence: TGCGCCAGCAGCTTGGTGGTTGAGGGCGCCCACGAGCAGTACTTC. Its translation is CASSLVVEGAHEQYF.

The V call is TRBV18, the J call TRBJ2-3; the D gene is possibly TRBD2 (6 bases). The CDR3 is 18 amino acids. Germline assignment: CDR1 KGHSH and CDR2 LQKENI. V was cut by 3 bases and J by 2 bases, with 21 bases left in between. CDR3 nucleotide sequence: TGTGCCAGCTCACCCCCTGGCGGGGCCGACCCAACCACAGATACGCAGTATTTT. It translates to CASSPPGGADPTTDTQYF.